Listed below are T cell receptor beta chains from one sample, sequenced in a study of blood T cells in healthy people across ages. In TCRdb, the 5' RACE reads were re-called with MiXCR into one record per CDR3 protein. In the table there are approximately 810,000 distinct CDR3 sequences, more than 25% of which are singletons. Sequencing was performed on blood. These receptors were obtained from an elderly woman in good health. The CDR3 runs from the conserved cysteine through the conserved F or W. A D gene is named only where the DNA matches it firmly. Clone size is given for some rows only: seen once, a few or many times, or a class if the clone is expanded.

clone_size,d_call,j_call,v_call,cdr3_aa,cdr3_nt
-,-,TRBJ2-5,TRBV7-2,CASGLVAGRNFQETQYF,TGTGCCAGCGGCCTAGTCGCAGGGCGGAACTTTCAAGAGACCCAGTACTTC
-,-,TRBJ1-1,TRBV7-9,CASSPGDRTEAFF,TGTGCCAGCAGCCCGGGGGATCGCACTGAAGCTTTCTTT
many,TRBD1,TRBJ1-5,TRBV6-5,CASRETGARNQPQHF,TGTGCCAGCAGGGAGACAGGGGCCCGCAATCAGCCCCAGCATTTT
-,TRBD2,TRBJ2-1,TRBV12-3/TRBV12-4,CASTPVAGVFGEQFF,TGTGCCAGCACCCCAGTAGCGGGAGTATTTGGTGAGCAGTTCTTC
many,TRBD1,TRBJ1-6,TRBV27,CASSPRQGNNSPLHF,TGTGCCAGCAGCCCCCGACAGGGTAATAATTCACCCCTCCACTTT
many,-,TRBJ2-6,TRBV4-3,CASTFVGLGANVLTF,TGCGCCAGCACCTTCGTGGGGCTTGGGGCCAACGTCCTGACTTTC
-,-,TRBJ1-1,TRBV6-1,CASRRPPLEAFF,TGTGCCAGCAGGAGACCGCCCTTAGAAGCTTTCTTT
-,-,TRBJ1-4,TRBV13,CASSRAPEKRFF,TGTGCCAGCAGCCGCGCCCCGGAAAAACGGTTTTTT
many,-,TRBJ2-1,TRBV11-2,CASSEQGKSYNEQFF,TGTGCCAGCAGCGAACAGGGTAAGAGCTACAATGAGCAGTTCTTC
many,-,TRBJ2-6,TRBV25-1,CASRSGTESSGANVLTF,TGTGCCAGCCGTTCCGGGACGGAGAGCTCTGGGGCCAACGTCCTGACTTTC
many,TRBD1,TRBJ2-5,TRBV7-9,CASSPMTGTETQYF,TGTGCCAGCAGCCCGATGACAGGGACAGAGACCCAGTACTTC
-,-,TRBJ2-5,TRBV7-2,CASSLTVSQETQYF,TGTGCCAGCAGCTTAACAGTCAGCCAAGAGACCCAGTACTTC
many,TRBD1,TRBJ1-5,TRBV2,CASSLDRGNQPQHF,TGTGCCAGCAGCCTAGACAGGGGCAATCAGCCCCAGCATTTT
many,-,TRBJ2-1,TRBV7-2,CASSLVHGGRHNEQFF,TGTGCCAGCAGCTTAGTTCATGGAGGTCGGCACAATGAGCAGTTCTTC
many,TRBD1,TRBJ1-2,TRBV5-1,CASRRDTGVYGYTF,TGCGCCAGCAGGCGCGACACAGGGGTTTATGGCTACACCTTC
many,-,TRBJ2-7,TRBV7-2,CASSLSPDSYEQYF,TGTGCCAGCAGCTTATCTCCAGATTCCTACGAGCAGTACTTC
-,-,TRBJ1-2,TRBV7-2,CASSHLYRGNYGYTF,TGCGCCAGCAGCCACCTCTATCGGGGGAACTATGGCTACACCTTC
many,-,TRBJ2-5,TRBV28,CATGDQETQYF,TGTGCCACAGGGGACCAAGAGACCCAGTACTTC
-,-,TRBJ1-2,TRBV20-1,CNARDTGNPNYGYTF,TGCAATGCTAGAGATACAGGAAACCCTAACTATGGCTACACCTTC
-,TRBD2,TRBJ2-3,TRBV12-3/TRBV12-4,CASISGDVSTDTQYF,TGTGCCAGCATTAGCGGGGACGTGAGCACAGATACGCAGTATTTT
many,-,TRBJ1-6,TRBV30,CAWSVGQGNSPLHF,TGTGCCTGGAGTGTAGGGCAGGGTAATTCACCCCTCCACTTT
many,-,TRBJ2-1,TRBV9,CASSVTGTTGANEQFF,TGTGCCAGCAGCGTAACCGGGACCACGGGAGCCAATGAGCAGTTCTTC
-,-,TRBJ1-1,TRBV5-5,CASSLEVRQWGTEAFF,TGTGCCAGCAGCTTGGAGGTCCGGCAATGGGGGACTGAAGCTTTCTTT
-,-,TRBJ1-5,TRBV27,CASSPRRTSNQPQHF,TGTGCCAGCAGTCCCCGACGGACTAGCAATCAGCCCCAGCATTTT
many,-,TRBJ1-5,TRBV25-1,CASNNSNQPQHF,TGTGCCAGCAATAATAGCAATCAGCCCCAGCATTTT
once,-,TRBJ1-2,TRBV7-2,CASSLGGSTYGYTF,TGTGCCAGCAGCCTGGGGGGTTCTACCTATGGCTACACCTTC
many,TRBD1,TRBJ2-7,TRBV20-1,CSARDTGTGAYEQYF,TGCAGTGCTAGAGATACCGGGACAGGGGCCTACGAGCAGTACTTC
many,-,TRBJ1-2,TRBV3-1,CASSLRDGSYTF,TGTGCCAGCAGCCTCCGGGACGGAAGCTACACCTTC
few,TRBD1,TRBJ1-2,TRBV9,CASSVSGTGSYGYTF,TGTGCCAGCAGCGTATCCGGGACAGGGTCGTATGGCTACACCTTC
-,TRBD2,TRBJ2-7,TRBV10-3,CAISDLGLGREPYF,TGTGCCATCAGTGACCTTGGACTAGGACGGGAACCGTACTTC
many,-,TRBJ2-5,TRBV7-2,CASSLAAIGRGPETQYF,TGTGCCAGCAGCTTAGCCGCAATAGGGAGGGGGCCGGAGACCCAGTACTTC
-,-,TRBJ1-1,TRBV4-3,CASSEGKNTEAFF,TGCGCCAGCAGCGAGGGAAAAAACACTGAAGCTTTCTTT
many,-,TRBJ1-5,TRBV29-1,CSVGGAGNQPQHF,TGCAGCGTTGGAGGGGCGGGTAATCAGCCCCAGCATTTT
-,TRBD1,TRBJ2-1,TRBV7-2,CASSLETGGVGTQFF,TGTGCCAGCAGCTTAGAGACAGGGGGGGTAGGGACCCAGTTCTTC
many,TRBD1,TRBJ2-7,TRBV6-2/TRBV6-3,CASGTIQGYEQYF,TGTGCCAGCGGGACCATACAGGGGTACGAGCAGTACTTC
many,TRBD1,TRBJ1-5,TRBV12-3/TRBV12-4,CASGENRGLNQPQHF,TGTGCCAGCGGAGAAAACAGGGGGCTCAATCAGCCCCAGCATTTT
few,TRBD1,TRBJ1-2,TRBV7-2,CASSSQGTNYGYTF,TGTGCCAGCAGCTCACAGGGGACCAACTATGGCTACACCTTC
many,TRBD2,TRBJ2-1,TRBV6-2/TRBV6-3,CASSPARLAGGPLYNEQFF,TGTGCCAGCAGCCCAGCCCGACTAGCGGGGGGGCCCTTATACAATGAGCAGTTCTTC
-,-,TRBJ1-5,TRBV7-2,CASSLVWQANNQPQHF,TGTGCCAGCAGCTTAGTTTGGCAGGCCAACAATCAGCCCCAGCATTTT
-,-,TRBJ2-3,TRBV29-1,CSVNSVASQNTQYF,TGCAGCGTTAACTCGGTAGCTTCACAGAATACGCAGTATTTT
-,TRBD1,TRBJ2-3,TRBV10-1,CASSEIPGGQGRDTQYF,TGCGCCAGCAGTGAGATCCCCGGTGGACAGGGTAGAGATACGCAGTATTTT
-,TRBD2,TRBJ2-3,TRBV6-1,CASSERVGGGWGTDTQYF,TGTGCCAGCAGTGAAAGGGTCGGGGGGGGGTGGGGCACAGATACGCAGTATTTT
-,-,TRBJ1-5,TRBV20-1,CSARPLGTGNQPQHF,TGCAGTGCCCGACCTCTTGGGACGGGCAATCAGCCCCAGCATTTT
-,-,TRBJ2-1,TRBV5-1,CASSLAAHSYEQFF,TGCGCCAGCAGCTTGGCCGCCCATTCCTACGAGCAGTTCTTC
-,-,TRBJ1-3,TRBV20-1,CSARRGGNGNTIYF,TGCAGTGCAAGGAGGGGGGGTAATGGAAACACCATATATTTT
-,TRBD1,TRBJ2-1,TRBV6-5,CASSHGQAKTRQFF,TGTGCCAGCAGTCACGGACAGGCGAAAACCCGGCAGTTCTTC